The T cell receptor beta chain described here comes from a study of metastatic and nonmetastatic thyroid tumors. The overall study: Thyroid patients, malignant and benign, had repertoires compared across blood and tumor or nodule tissue. Overall study findings and caveats: Compared with benign nodules, malignant thyroid tumors were reported to have significantly higher TCR beta diversity in both blood and tumor.

As handled by the study authors: Clinicopathological groups differed in CDR3, with these differences serving to build a distant-metastasis classifier for papillary thyroid cancer. Using MiXCR, TCRdb reanalyzed the PCR reads. V and J calls and clone size were set by TCRdb, not the authors. The sample contains about 21,000 clones, approximately 24% of which appear only once. Among the patients, none had received any treatment before thyroid surgery. V dropped 0 bases and J dropped 9 bases, with 12 bases sitting between them. This CDR3 is 14 amino acids long. Germline V gene sequence: CDR1 MNHEY, CDR2 SVGAGI. By share, this clone counts as medium-sized. Its target is not known.

The chain combines TRBV6-5 with TRBJ2-1, with a tentative D call TRBD1 (6 bases). This TCR came from a female donor with papillary thyroid cancer or a benign thyroid nodule (not recorded which). Some clones in this sample may be carry-over from other donors' samples. Input material: adjacent normal tissue. CDR3 coding DNA: TGTGCCAGCAGTTACTCCCCTCGAGGGGGTGAGCAGTTCTTC. As protein: CASSYSPRGGEQFF.